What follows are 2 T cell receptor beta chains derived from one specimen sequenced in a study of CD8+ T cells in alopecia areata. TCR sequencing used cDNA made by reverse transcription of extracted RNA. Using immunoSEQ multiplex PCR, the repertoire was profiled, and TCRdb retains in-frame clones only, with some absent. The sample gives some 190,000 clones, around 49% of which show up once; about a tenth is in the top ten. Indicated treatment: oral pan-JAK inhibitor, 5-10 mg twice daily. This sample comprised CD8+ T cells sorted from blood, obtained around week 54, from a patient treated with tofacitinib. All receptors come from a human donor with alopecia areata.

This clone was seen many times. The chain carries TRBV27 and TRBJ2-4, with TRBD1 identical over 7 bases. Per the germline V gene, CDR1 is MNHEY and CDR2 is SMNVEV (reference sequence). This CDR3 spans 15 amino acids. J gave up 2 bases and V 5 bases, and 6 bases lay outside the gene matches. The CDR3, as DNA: TGTGCCAGCAGTCCCCACAGGGGCTCCAAAAACATTCAGTACTTC. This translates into CASSPHRGSKNIQYF.

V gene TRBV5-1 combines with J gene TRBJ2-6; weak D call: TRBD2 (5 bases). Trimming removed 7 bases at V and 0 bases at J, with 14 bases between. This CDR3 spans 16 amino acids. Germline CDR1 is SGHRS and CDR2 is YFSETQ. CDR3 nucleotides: TGCGCCAGCCTAGACTACAAGAGCTCTGGGGCCAACGTCCTGACTTTC. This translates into CASLDYKSSGANVLTF.